The 15 T cell receptor beta chains reported below all come from one sample, sequenced in a study of beta chain features in type 1 diabetes. Reverse transcribing all isolated RNA meant expressed TCRB transcripts were sequenced. Method: immunoSEQ multiplex PCR; TCRdb's copy keeps in-frame clones and lacks some. The sample has over 120,000 clones, more than 9% seen once. The sequenced sample was naive CD4+ T cells from blood. The receptors shown here come from a man aged 18 to 35 in good health.

The chain links TRBV19 to TRBJ1-1; TRBD1 is a possible D gene (6 bases). The germline V gene has CDR1 LNHDA and CDR2 SQIVND (reference sequence). CDR3 length equals 13 residues. V lost 8 bases and J lost 4, with 14 bases in between. CDR3 region: CASGQDRVTEAFF. The DNA for the CDR3 is TGTGCCAGTGGTCAGGACAGAGTCACTGAAGCTTTCTTT.

The chain combines TRBV28 with TRBJ1-2; D is possibly TRBD1 (6 bases). Germline lookup yields CDR1 MDHEN and CDR2 SYDVKM. Between the trimmed V and J ends, which lost 2 bases and 1 base, there was a span of 11 bases. The CDR3 runs 15 residues. CDR3 residues: CASSLGRGDNYGYTF. The CDR3 DNA reads TGTGCCAGCAGTTTAGGCAGGGGCGATAACTATGGCTACACCTTC.

The chain joins TRBV6-5 to TRBJ2-7, with TRBD1 matching over 9 bases. The CDR3 consists of 14 residues. Germline lookup yields CDR1 MNHEY and CDR2 SVGAGI. V lost 4 bases and J lost 3; bases outside the gene matches: 4. CDR3 region: CASSSGQGLYEQYF. The CDR3 nucleotides read TGTGCCAGCAGTTCCGGACAGGGGCTCTACGAGCAGTACTTC.

The V and J genes are TRBV2 and TRBJ1-2; 10 positions match TRBD1. Trimming at V came to 5 bases and at J to 4 bases, leaving 4 bases not matched to a gene. The CDR3 sequence is 14 residues long. In germline, CDR1 is SNHLY, CDR2 FYNNEI. DNA of the CDR3: TGTGCCAGCAGTTGGGACAGGGGATTCTATGGCTACACCTTC. Encoded protein: CASSWDRGFYGYTF.

This clone was found a few times. This sequence joins TRBV7-2 and TRBJ1-5; D is unresolved. The CDR3 contains 14 residues. V was cut by 4 bases and J by 3 bases, with 10 bases left in between. Germline V gives CDR1 SGHTA, CDR2 FQGNSA. The DNA of the CDR3 is TGTGCCAGCAGCTCTAGCCGGGCCAATCAGCCCCAGCATTTT. It yields the protein CASSSSRANQPQHF.

The chain uses TRBV9 and TRBJ2-6; TRBD1 agrees at 11 bases. Germline CDR1 and CDR2: SGDLS and YYNGEE. The V segment lost 5 bases and the J segment 3 bases; nucleotides outside the gene matches: 13. This CDR3 has 19 amino acids. The CDR3: CASRTGTGGPGGGANVLTF. CDR3 nucleotide sequence: TGTGCCAGCAGAACCGGGACAGGGGGTCCAGGGGGTGGGGCCAACGTCCTGACTTTC.

The J gene is TRBJ2-5, the V gene TRBV9; a possible D gene is TRBD1 (6 bases). CDR3 length equals 14 residues. Trimming shortened V by 0 bases and J by 5 bases, and 11 bases separated the two germline ends. Germline CDR1 reads SGDLS; CDR2 reads YYNGEE. The CDR3 DNA is TGTGCCAGCAGCGTAGGGGGCCAGGGGGAGACCCAGTACTTC. This translates into CASSVGGQGETQYF.

This clone was seen a handful of times. The chain has TRBV18 and TRBJ2-7, with a tentative D call TRBD2 (6 bases). V was clipped by 5 bases and J by 5 bases, with 16 bases between them. CDR3 length: 14 residues. Germline-derived CDR1 and CDR2 are KGHSH and LQKENI. Here the CDR3 DNA reads TGTGCCAGCTCAAGCGGGCCTTGGCCCAACGAGCAGTACTTC. Translated, it gives CASSSGPWPNEQYF.

J is TRBJ1-2 and V is TRBV5-1; D unclear. This CDR3 has 16 amino acids. V was pared by 0 bases and J by 6 bases, with 18 bases between. Germline V lookup: CDR1 SGHRS, CDR2 YFSETQ. The CDR3 DNA follows: TGCGCCAGCAGCTTGGCTCCCAGACTGAAGGAGGATGGCTACACCTTC. Translating it yields CASSLAPRLKEDGYTF.

This clone showed up just a few times. The gene calls are TRBV5-1 and TRBJ2-5; D is perhaps TRBD2 (6 bases). This CDR3 region has 15 residues. CDR1 SGHRS and CDR2 YFSETQ come from the germline V gene. Trimming cost V 1 base and J 1 base, with 11 bases left between them. The chain's CDR3 is CASSLTAGSQETQYF. CDR3 DNA sequence: TGCGCCAGCAGCTTGACGGCGGGGAGCCAAGAGACCCAGTACTTC.

This clone showed up just a few times. V gene TRBV6-6 combines with J gene TRBJ2-5; 8 bases are shared with TRBD2. This CDR3 comprises 14 residues. Losses at the gene ends were 5 bases for V and 2 bases for J; bases not matched to a gene: 4. Germline CDR1 MNHNY, CDR2 SVGAGI (reference sequence). DNA of the CDR3: TGTGCCAGCAGTCAAGGACTAGCACAAGAGACCCAGTACTTC. Translated, it gives CASSQGLAQETQYF.

This clone showed up just a few times. The rearrangement joins TRBV11-2 to TRBJ2-7; 7 bases line up with TRBD1. Per the germline V gene, CDR1 is SGHAT and CDR2 is FQNNGV. CDR3 size: 14 residues. V lost 2 bases to trimming and J lost 6 bases; unmatched junction nucleotides: 7. CDR3 DNA: TGTGCCAGCAGCTTACCCTTCGACAGGGCCGAGCAGTACTTC. Residues: CASSLPFDRAEQYF.

The gene calls are TRBV5-1 and TRBJ2-2; the D is unclear. The CDR3 length is 16 residues. Trimming left V 0 bases short and J 1 base short, with 10 bases between. CDR1 is SGHRS and CDR2 is YFSETQ in the germline V gene. The CDR3 is CASSLGVGLNTGELFF. The CDR3 DNA reads TGCGCCAGCAGCTTGGGAGTGGGCCTGAACACCGGGGAGCTGTTTTTT.

The CDR3, as DNA: TGCGCCAGCAGCTTCGGTACTCCGAGCGACGAGCAGTACTTC. Translating gives CASSFGTPSDEQYF. The gene calls are TRBV5-1 and TRBJ2-7; no clear D gene. The V gene lost 2 bases and the J gene lost 5 bases, with 14 bases spanning the gap. This CDR3 has 14 amino acids. CDR1 is SGHRS and CDR2 is YFSETQ in the germline V gene.

This clone was seen a few times. The rearrangement joins TRBV6-5 to TRBJ1-4, with TRBD1 identical over 8 bases. Germline loops: CDR1 MNHEY, CDR2 SVGAGI. The V gene end was trimmed by 3 bases and the J gene end by 9 bases; junction bases not matched to a gene: 12. This CDR3 has 16 amino acids. The CDR3 spells CASSYSPDRDRKKLFF. CDR3 DNA sequence: TGTGCCAGCAGTTATTCTCCCGACAGGGACAGGAAAAAACTGTTTTTT.